The rows below give T cell receptor beta chains drawn from one sample of a study of shared clonotypes between healthy human individuals. Clones were read by immunoSEQ multiplex PCR, and TCRdb kept only the in-frame ones, dropping some. The sample has about 1.5 million clones, 95% to 99% seen once; the top ten hold approximately 0.45%. Sequencing used naive CD4+ T cells sorted from blood. These receptors came from a man aged 30 to 45 in good health. Each CDR3 is given with its conserved first and last residue. The D gene is left open where the match is weak. Size is stated for part of the rows, as once, few or many counts, or as a class when the clone is expanded.

clone size	D gene	V gene	CDR3 length	J gene	CDR3 DNA	CDR3 protein
NA	NA	TRBV5-6	15	TRBJ2-5	TGTGCCAGCAGCTTAGGACGTTTGTACCAAGAGACCCAGTACTTC	CASSLGRLYQETQYF
NA	NA	TRBV5-8	14	TRBJ2-1	TGTGCCAGCATCCCGTGGGACGGTGTGAATGAGCAGTTCTTC	CASIPWDGVNEQFF
NA	NA	TRBV5-4	13	TRBJ2-7	TGTGCCAGCAGCCACGGGCCCACATACGAGCAGTACTTC	CASSHGPTYEQYF
once	NA	TRBV2	13	TRBJ1-5	TGTGCCAGCAGTGGGGAGAGCAATCAGCCCCAGCATTTT	CASSGESNQPQHF
NA	TRBD1	TRBV6-5	13	TRBJ1-1	TGTGCCAGCAGCAAGACAGGGTTCGCTGAAGCTTTCTTT	CASSKTGFAEAFF
NA	NA	TRBV2	13	TRBJ1-5	TGTGCCAGCAGTGAGCAGGGCGGGCAGCCCCAGCATTTT	CASSEQGGQPQHF
NA	NA	TRBV28	15	TRBJ2-3	TGTGCCAGCAGTACCCCGATAGGGCAATTACATACGCAGTATTTT	CASSTPIGQLHTQYF
NA	NA	TRBV7-2	13	TRBJ2-1	TGTGCCAGCAGCTTGGTTATATACAATGAGCAGTTCTTC	CASSLVIYNEQFF
NA	NA	TRBV2	14	TRBJ1-1	TGTGCCAGCAACCCTAGGTCATTGAACACTGAAGCTTTCTTT	CASNPRSLNTEAFF
NA	NA	TRBV30	11	TRBJ2-1	TGTGCCTGGAGTGTTGTCGATGAGCAGTTCTTC	CAWSVVDEQFF
NA	TRBD2	TRBV28	15	TRBJ2-3	TGTGCCAGCAGTCTTCTAGCGGGAGGGGCAGATACGCAGTATTTT	CASSLLAGGADTQYF
NA	TRBD2	TRBV9	16	TRBJ2-1	TGTGCCAGCAGCGTACTTCGGGGGGGACCCTACAATGAGCAGTTCTTC	CASSVLRGGPYNEQFF
NA	TRBD2	TRBV9	15	TRBJ2-1	TGTGCCAGCAGCGTCGGACTAGCGGGAGTCAATGAGCAGTTCTTC	CASSVGLAGVNEQFF
NA	TRBD1	TRBV6-1	15	TRBJ1-2	TGTGCCAGCAGTACCCGACAGGGCCTCTTTTATGGCTACACCTTC	CASSTRQGLFYGYTF
NA	NA	TRBV6-6	12	TRBJ1-5	TGTGCCAGCACCGACACTTATCAGCCCCAGCATTTT	CASTDTYQPQHF
NA	NA	TRBV11-2	18	TRBJ2-7	TGTGCCAGCAGCTTAGTAGGCATACGGGGACCAAGCTCCTACGAGCAGTACTTC	CASSLVGIRGPSSYEQYF
once	NA	TRBV7-9	14	TRBJ2-1	TGTGCCAGCAGCAACCGGGACGATCGAAATGAGCAGTTCTTC	CASSNRDDRNEQFF
NA	TRBD2	TRBV5-1	14	TRBJ2-1	TGCGCCAGCAGCTTGGAGGGACTAGCCCGTGAGCAGTTCTTC	CASSLEGLAREQFF
NA	TRBD2	TRBV11-2	14	TRBJ2-7	TGTGCCAGCAGCCTAGCGGGAGGGTCCTACGAGCAGTACTTC	CASSLAGGSYEQYF
NA	TRBD1	TRBV10-3	15	TRBJ2-7	TGTGCCATCAGTTTTGCCGGGACAGGGAGTTACGAGCAGTACTTC	CAISFAGTGSYEQYF
NA	NA	TRBV5-6	15	TRBJ1-5	TGTGCCAGCAGCTTGGGTTGGGCCGCCAATCAGCCCCAGCATTTT	CASSLGWAANQPQHF
NA	NA	TRBV28	14	TRBJ2-5	TGTGCCAGCAGTCGGGACGGGGTTCAGAAGACCCAGTACTTC	CASSRDGVQKTQYF
NA	NA	TRBV7-2	16	TRBJ2-2	TGTGCCAGCAGCTTAAACAGCGGCGCGAACACCGGGGAGCTGTTTTTT	CASSLNSGANTGELFF
NA	NA	TRBV10-3	11	TRBJ1-4	TGTGCCATCAGTAACCCCGAAAAACTGTTTTTT	CAISNPEKLFF
NA	TRBD2	TRBV6-5	15	TRBJ2-1	TGTGCCAGCAGGCGACTAGCGGGACCCTACAATGAGCAGTTCTTC	CASRRLAGPYNEQFF
NA	TRBD1	TRBV7-2	15	TRBJ2-7	TGTGCCAGCAGCTACCTTGACAGGGGGATCTACGAGCAGTACTTC	CASSYLDRGIYEQYF
NA	NA	TRBV11-2	14	TRBJ2-1	TGTGCCAGCAGCTTCTTTGACAGCATCAATGAGCAGTTCTTC	CASSFFDSINEQFF
NA	NA	TRBV2	14	TRBJ1-5	TGTGCCAGCAGTTATGACAGGCAGAGCCAGCCCCAGCATTTT	CASSYDRQSQPQHF
NA	TRBD1	TRBV10-3	14	TRBJ2-5	TGTGCCATCAGTCGACAGGGGGCGTGGGAGACCCAGTACTTC	CAISRQGAWETQYF
once	NA	TRBV19	14	TRBJ2-2	TGTGCCAGTAGTATGACAGCCCTGTTTGGGAAGCTGTTTTTT	CASSMTALFGKLFF
NA	NA	TRBV11-2	15	TRBJ2-5	TGTGCCAGCAGCTTAGATCCGGGACTCCAAGAGACCCAGTACTTC	CASSLDPGLQETQYF
NA	NA	TRBV5-3	13	TRBJ2-7	TGTGCCAGCAGCTCGGAAACTAGGCATGAGCAGTACTTC	CASSSETRHEQYF
NA	TRBD1	TRBV27	16	TRBJ1-2	TGTGCCAGCAGTTCGTACCGGGACAGGGGAAACTATGGCTACACCTTC	CASSSYRDRGNYGYTF
NA	NA	TRBV19	15	TRBJ2-7	TGTGCCAGTAGTAAACTCCCGGGACAAGGCTACGAGCAGTACTTC	CASSKLPGQGYEQYF
NA	NA	TRBV7-3	16	TRBJ2-1	TGTGCCAGCAGCTCTAACCCTTTAGCGGCGGTGAATGAGCAGTTCTTC	CASSSNPLAAVNEQFF
NA	NA	TRBV28	17	TRBJ2-1	TGTGCCAGCAGTTTGGTTCGTGGGGCAGGCGGTACCAATGAGCAGTTCTTC	CASSLVRGAGGTNEQFF
NA	NA	TRBV28	14	TRBJ1-1	TGTGCCAGCAGTCCATACAGGGTCCACACTGAAGCTTTCTTT	CASSPYRVHTEAFF
NA	TRBD1	TRBV4-1	22	TRBJ1-3	TGCGCCAGCAGCCAAGCGGGCTCAGGGACAGCTAAGTATTTGGTCGGTGGAAACACCATATATTTT	CASSQAGSGTAKYLVGGNTIYF
NA	NA	TRBV4-1	15	TRBJ2-7	TGCGCCAGCAGACGACCTAGCGGAGGGGGCCACGAGCAGTACTTC	CASRRPSGGGHEQYF
NA	TRBD1	TRBV29-1	13	TRBJ2-7	TGCAGCGTTGGTATGAGACAGGGGTACGAGCAGTACTTC	CSVGMRQGYEQYF
NA	TRBD1	TRBV5-8	15	TRBJ1-1	TGTGCCAGCAGACAATTCGGACAGGGGACCACTGAAGCTTTCTTT	CASRQFGQGTTEAFF
NA	TRBD1	TRBV6-5	15	TRBJ1-2	TGTGCCAGCTTGGGCACTGTAACAGGGGGAGGTGGCTACACCTTC	CASLGTVTGGGGYTF
once	TRBD2	TRBV6-4	19	TRBJ2-1	TGTGCCAGCAGACCCGGACTAGCGGGAGGGTCCTATTCCTACAATGAGCAGTTCTTC	CASRPGLAGGSYSYNEQFF
NA	NA	TRBV2	13	TRBJ2-7	TGTGCCAGCAGTGTCACCGGCCCCTACGAGCAGTACTTC	CASSVTGPYEQYF
NA	TRBD1	TRBV6-1	14	TRBJ1-2	TGTGCCAGCAGGGGAACAGGGGGCGCGGGAGGCTACACCTTC	CASRGTGGAGGYTF
NA	NA	TRBV5-1	13	TRBJ2-5	TGCGCCTCAACCGGGGGATCGGGAGAGACCCAGTACTTC	CASTGGSGETQYF
NA	NA	TRBV12-2	15	TRBJ2-3	TGTGCAAGTCGCCCCGGACAGGGTAGCACAGATACGCAGTATTTT	CASRPGQGSTDTQYF
NA	TRBD2	TRBV5-1	14	TRBJ2-7	TGCGCCAGCAGCCCTACTAGCGGGACCTACGAGCAGTACTTC	CASSPTSGTYEQYF
once	NA	TRBV11-3	12	TRBJ2-5	TGTGCCAGCAGCTCCGACGGGGAGACCCAGTACTTC	CASSSDGETQYF
NA	NA	TRBV2	16	TRBJ1-5	TGTGCCAGCAGTGAAGGTAGGGGTCGGGGAGATCAGCCCCAGCATTTT	CASSEGRGRGDQPQHF
NA	NA	TRBV6-1	14	TRBJ1-5	TGTGCCAGCAGTGAACTTGGATCCCATCAGCCCCAGCATTTT	CASSELGSHQPQHF
NA	NA	TRBV2	14	TRBJ2-6	TGTGCCAGCAGTGAAGCGTCTGGGGCCAACGTCCTGACTTTC	CASSEASGANVLTF
NA	TRBD2	TRBV2	15	TRBJ2-3	TGTGCCAGCAACCTACTAGCGGGAGCCACAGATACGCAGTATTTT	CASNLLAGATDTQYF
NA	TRBD1	TRBV27	20	TRBJ1-1	TGTGCCAGCAGTCCATTTCCCCCGTTCCCCACGACAGGGATGGTCACTGAAGCTTTCTTT	CASSPFPPFPTTGMVTEAFF
NA	NA	TRBV7-3	14	TRBJ1-1	TGTGCCAGCAGCTTAGACGGGGGCACCACTGAAGCTTTCTTT	CASSLDGGTTEAFF
NA	NA	TRBV28	14	TRBJ1-2	TGTGCCAGCAGTTTAAGGGGGACGGCGTGGGGCTACACCTTC	CASSLRGTAWGYTF
NA	NA	TRBV30	14	TRBJ1-3	TGTGCCATCCACGCGGCGAGCTCTGGAAACACCATATATTTT	CAIHAASSGNTIYF
NA	NA	TRBV14	14	TRBJ2-5	TGTGCCAGCAGCTCCAGGGTTCGTCAAGAGACCCAGTACTTC	CASSSRVRQETQYF
NA	TRBD1	TRBV29-1	13	TRBJ2-7	TGCAGCGGGGGGACGGGACAGAGCTACGAGCAGTACTTC	CSGGTGQSYEQYF